Following are 18 T cell receptor beta chains from one sample sequenced in a study of shared clonotypes between healthy human individuals. Data came from immunoSEQ multiplex PCR; TCRdb stores just in-frame clones and leaves some out. The table records millions of clones, roughly 94% of them present only once. The naive CD8 subset, CD45RO-negative cells positively selected for CCR7, excluded terminally differentiated effector memory CD45RA+ cells. The sample was naive CD8+ T cells sorted from blood. All receptors derive from a man aged 18 to 30 in good health.

The J gene is TRBJ2-7, the V gene TRBV2; the D is unclear. The V end lost 5 bases, the J end lost 5 bases, and 25 bases lay between the germline ends. Germline assignment: CDR1 SNHLY and CDR2 FYNNEI. This CDR3 is built from 17 residues. CDR3 nucleotide sequence: TGTGCCAGCAGTAAACCCACAACCACCACTCTGACGGACGAGCAGTACTTC. Translation gives CASSKPTTTTLTDEQYF.

The chain uses TRBV4-1 and TRBJ1-4; tentatively, D is TRBD1 (6 bases). The germline V and J ends were trimmed by 0 bases and 5 bases, with 13 bases remaining between them. The CDR3 is made up of 16 amino acids. CDR1 is MGHRA, CDR2 YSYEKL, per germline. The CDR3 sequence is CASSQERGAQNEKLFF. CDR3 nucleotides: TGCGCCAGCAGCCAAGAGCGGGGGGCACAGAATGAAAAACTGTTTTTT.

In the case of this clone: Being one base from a much bigger clone, this may be a read error. Likely a read error: the CDR3 ends without its conserved phenylalanine or tryptophan. The V gene is TRBV30, the J gene TRBJ1-5; D remains ambiguous. The germline V and J ends were trimmed by 1 base and 3 bases, with 7 bases remaining between them. The CDR3 covers 13 residues. Germline V lookup: CDR1 GTSNPN, CDR2 SVGIG (reference sequence). The CDR3 coding sequence is TGTGCCTGGAGTGACCACTACAATCAGCCCCAGCATCTT. Amino acids: CAWSDHYNQPQHL.

This clone has a handful of counts. This specimen includes other DNA sequences encoding the same CDR3. The chain uses TRBV11-2 and TRBJ1-5, with a weak D call TRBD1 (5 bases). CDR1 SGHAT and CDR2 FQNNGV come from the germline V gene. The CDR3 totals 13 residues. Trimming pared 3 bases from V and 7 bases from J, leaving 10 bases between. The CDR3 is CASSLGTGQPQHF. CDR3 coding DNA: TGTGCCAGCAGCTTGGGTACAGGCCAGCCCCAGCATTTT.

The rearrangement joins TRBV28 to TRBJ2-7; D is ambiguous. Germline values: CDR1 MDHEN, CDR2 SYDVKM. The CDR3 consists of 11 residues. V was cut by 0 bases and J by 5 bases, with 2 bases left in between. CDR3 sequence: CASSLWNEQYF. In DNA form, the CDR3 reads TGTGCCAGCAGTTTATGGAACGAGCAGTACTTC.

CDR3 amino acids: CASSQVTAGGTDTQYF. The CDR3 DNA follows: TGCGCCAGCAGCCAAGTCACTGCAGGGGGCACAGATACGCAGTATTTT. The chain is built from TRBV4-1 and TRBJ2-3; a weak D match, TRBD1 (6 bases). The germline gives CDR1 MGHRA, CDR2 YSYEKL. The germline V and J ends were trimmed by 1 base and 1 base, with 12 bases remaining between them. There are 16 residues in the CDR3.

The rearrangement joins TRBV28 to TRBJ1-2, with 9 nucleotides matching TRBD1. CDR3 length equals 14 residues. V trimming: 8 bases; J trimming: 5 bases; junction bases outside the gene matches: 9. CDR1 and CDR2 (germline): MDHEN, SYDVKM. As DNA, the CDR3 is TGTGCCAGCCTTCCGGGACAGGGCTGGTATGGCTACACCTTC. This translates into CASLPGQGWYGYTF.

The chain joins TRBV9 to TRBJ2-5, with D possibly TRBD1 on 7 matching bases. With 4 bases removed from V and 5 bases from J, the gap between germline ends came to 21 bases. Germline loops: CDR1 SGDLS, CDR2 YYNGEE. The CDR3 runs to 16 residues. The CDR3 DNA is TGTGCCAGCAGCCAGGGGGTAGCGGCGACTGGGGAGACCCAGTACTTC. Residues: CASSQGVAATGETQYF.

This clone appeared a single time. The CDR3 bases are TGTGCCAGCAGCGCGCAGCCCGGACAAGAGACCCAGTACTTC. Residues: CASSAQPGQETQYF. The chain links TRBV7-9 to TRBJ2-5; D call uncertain. V lost 5 bases and J 2 bases, leaving 12 bases between the germline ends. Per the germline V gene, CDR1 is SEHNR and CDR2 is FQNEAQ (reference sequence). The CDR3 is made up of 14 amino acids.

J is TRBJ2-7 and V is TRBV2, with TRBD2 matching over 7 bases. This CDR3 is built from 14 residues. V lost 1 base and J lost 5; bases outside the gene matches: 5. Looked up from germline, CDR1 is SNHLY and CDR2 is FYNNEI. CDR3 DNA sequence: TGTGCCAGCAGTGAAGGGGGGGGATGGGACGAGCAGTACTTC. It encodes CASSEGGGWDEQYF.

The gene calls are TRBV13 and TRBJ1-1; D is unresolved. The V gene lost 2 bases and the J gene lost 6 bases, with 13 bases spanning the gap. CDR1 and CDR2 from the germline V gene are PRHDT and FYEKMQ (reference sequence). The CDR3 covers 14 residues. The CDR3 region is CASSLPRKSPEAFF. CDR3 in DNA: TGTGCCAGCAGCTTACCAAGGAAATCACCTGAAGCTTTCTTT. Combining the CDR3 with reference TRBV13 and TRBJ1-1 gives the whole variable domain AAGVIQSPRHLIKEKRETATLKCYPIPRHDTVYWYQQGPGQDPQFLISFYEKMQSDKGSIPDRFSAQQFSDYHSELNMSSLELGDSALYFCASSLPRKSPEAFFGQGTRLTVV.

This rearrangement joins TRBV28 to TRBJ2-5; perhaps TRBD2 as D (5 bases). This CDR3 contains 15 residues. CDR1 is MDHEN, CDR2 SYDVKM, per germline. The germline V and J ends were trimmed by 4 bases and 2 bases, with 14 bases remaining between them. Here the CDR3 reads CASSSLRGYQETQYF. The DNA for the CDR3 is TGTGCCAGCAGTTCGTTACGGGGATATCAAGAGACCCAGTACTTC.

This chain joins TRBV27 and TRBJ2-7; 7 bases map to TRBD2. The germline V gene has CDR1 MNHEY and CDR2 SMNVEV (reference sequence). The CDR3 is 13 amino acids. The J segment lost 6 bases and the V segment lost 5 bases, leaving 7 bases of the junction unmatched. The CDR3 DNA sequence: TGTGCCAGCAGTCCTTCGGGAGGATTCGAGCAGTACTTC. It is translated as CASSPSGGFEQYF.

This clone was detected once. The rearrangement uses TRBV29-1 and TRBJ2-4, with D possibly TRBD1 on 6 matching bases. The CDR3 is 13 residues long. Per germline, CDR1 SQVTM and CDR2 ANQGSEA. V dropped 3 bases and J dropped 6 bases, with 12 bases sitting between them. In DNA form, the CDR3 reads TGCAGCGTTGATTCAGGGGACCTAAACATTCAGTACTTC. It yields the protein CSVDSGDLNIQYF.

This clone was seen a handful of times. The gene calls are TRBV27 and TRBJ2-1; 9 bases match TRBD2. This CDR3 is 15 amino acids long. The germline V gene has CDR1 MNHEY and CDR2 SMNVEV (reference sequence). The trim removed 5 bases at V and 5 bases at J, leaving 7 bases unmatched. CDR3 bases: TGTGCCAGCAGTAAGACTAGCGGATTTAACAATGAGCAGTTCTTC. Its translation: CASSKTSGFNNEQFF.

The chain carries TRBV4-1 and TRBJ2-7; 8 nucleotides agree with TRBD1. V dropped 8 bases and J dropped 2; count of bases not matched to a gene: 5. Germline assignment: CDR1 MGHRA and CDR2 YSYEKL. The CDR3 extends over 13 amino acids. CDR3 coding DNA: TGCGCCAGCGCCTGGGACAGGACCTACGAGCAGTACTTC. Protein: CASAWDRTYEQYF.

The genes are TRBV29-1 and TRBJ2-3; 11 nucleotides match TRBD2. In germline, CDR1 is SQVTM, CDR2 ANQGSEA. Trimming removed 7 bases from V and 3 bases from J; junction bases left unmatched: 3. This CDR3 contains 13 residues. In nucleotides, the CDR3 is TGCAGCGCTAGCGGGGGGACGACAGATACGCAGTATTTT. Translation gives CSASGGTTDTQYF.

The rearrangement links TRBV11-2 to TRBJ2-1, with D perhaps assigned TRBD1 or TRBD2 (5 bases each). CDR1 and CDR2 from the germline V gene are SGHAT and FQNNGV. This CDR3 is built from 15 residues. The germline V and J ends were trimmed by 6 bases and 6 bases, with 18 bases remaining between them. CDR3 DNA sequence: TGTGCCAGCAGTGCCGGGGACCATTTAATCAATGAGCAGTTCTTC. Protein: CASSAGDHLINEQFF.